This T cell receptor beta chain was found in a study of blood T cell repertoires in COVID-19. Study details: Material from acute and convalescent COVID-19 was sourced from the United States, Italy and Spain.

This CDR3 spans 13 amino acids. CDR1 is MRHNA and CDR2 is SNTAGT in the germline V gene. V shed 6 bases and J shed 1 base, with 7 bases lying between them. The protocol was immunoSEQ multiplex PCR, while the TCRdb copy is restricted to in-frame clones and leaves out a portion. The sample includes 200,000 to 250,000 clones, 70% to 85% seen only once; the top ten take 1.8%. Grouping used clinical history reported by participants in a survey and questionnaire. Donors in Cohort 3 counted as recovered after two negative PCRs, clearance, or symptom resolution. The chain recombines TRBV6-4 with TRBJ1-5; D is uncertain. The clonotype comes from a man aged 60-69 years who had recovered from COVID-19. What was sequenced was PBMCs or T cells enriched from blood (not recorded which). CDR3 loop: CASSPESNQPQHF. The CDR3 coding sequence is TGTGCCAGCAGCCCAGAAAGCAATCAGCCCCAGCATTTT.